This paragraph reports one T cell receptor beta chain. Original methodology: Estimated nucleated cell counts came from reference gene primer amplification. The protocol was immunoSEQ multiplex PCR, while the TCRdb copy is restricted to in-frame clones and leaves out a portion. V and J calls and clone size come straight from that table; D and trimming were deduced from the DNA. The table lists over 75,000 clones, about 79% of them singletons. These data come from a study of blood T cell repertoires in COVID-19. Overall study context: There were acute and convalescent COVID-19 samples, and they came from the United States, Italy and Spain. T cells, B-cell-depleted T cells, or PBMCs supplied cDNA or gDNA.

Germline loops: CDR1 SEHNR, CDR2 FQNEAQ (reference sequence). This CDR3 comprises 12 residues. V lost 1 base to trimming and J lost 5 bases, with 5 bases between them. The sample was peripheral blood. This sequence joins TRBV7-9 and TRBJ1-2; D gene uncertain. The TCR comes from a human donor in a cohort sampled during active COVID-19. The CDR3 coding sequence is TGTGCCAGCAGCTTAGGAGGGTATGGCTACACCTTC. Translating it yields CASSLGGYGYTF.